The rows below give T cell receptor beta chains drawn from one sample of a study of cytomegalovirus exposure and HLA in healthy donors. Profiling relied on immunoSEQ multiplex PCR, and the TCRdb table lists in-frame clones only, not all of them. This sample carries more than 100,000 clones, roughly three fifths of them seen once, and the ten largest clones take about a tenth. Sequences were obtained from PBMCs. All receptors come from a middle-aged man in good health and CMV-seropositive. Both conserved end residues are part of each CDR3. Each record gives: D gene, V gene, clone size, J gene, CDR3 DNA, CDR3 protein. D genes are given only for firm matches. Size is stated for part of the rows, as once, few or many counts, or as a class when the clone is expanded.

d_call: .
v_call: TRBV19
clone_size: few
j_call: TRBJ1-5
cdr3_nt: TGTGCCAGTAGTATAAGTCTACAGGGTAATCAGCCCCAGCATTTT
cdr3_aa: CASSISLQGNQPQHF

d_call: .
v_call: TRBV29-1
clone_size: few
j_call: TRBJ2-7
cdr3_nt: TGCAGCGTTGAAAGAGGTCTCGGGATCCACGAGCAGTACTTC
cdr3_aa: CSVERGLGIHEQYF

d_call: .
v_call: TRBV18
clone_size: .
j_call: TRBJ1-5
cdr3_nt: TGTGCCAGCTCACCGTCCCAGGGGTGGAACAATCAGCCCCAGCATTTT
cdr3_aa: CASSPSQGWNNQPQHF

d_call: .
v_call: TRBV9
clone_size: few
j_call: TRBJ2-4
cdr3_nt: TGTGCCAGCAGCGTAGCTGGAACAGGGGGGGACATTCAGTACTTC
cdr3_aa: CASSVAGTGGDIQYF

d_call: TRBD2
v_call: TRBV29-1
clone_size: .
j_call: TRBJ2-5
cdr3_nt: TGCAGCGCTGGACCTAGCGGCCAAGAGACCCAGTACTTC
cdr3_aa: CSAGPSGQETQYF

d_call: TRBD1
v_call: TRBV6-1
clone_size: .
j_call: TRBJ1-2
cdr3_nt: TGTGCCACCAGTGGGGACAGGGACTATGGCTACACCTTC
cdr3_aa: CATSGDRDYGYTF

d_call: .
v_call: TRBV6-1
clone_size: few
j_call: TRBJ1-2
cdr3_nt: TGTGCCAGCAGTGAACAGACAGGATATGATGGGAGAGGCTACACCTTC
cdr3_aa: CASSEQTGYDGRGYTF

d_call: .
v_call: TRBV5-1
clone_size: .
j_call: TRBJ2-3
cdr3_nt: TGCGCCAGCAACTTAGAGGCCCACGCAGATACGCAGTATTTT
cdr3_aa: CASNLEAHADTQYF

d_call: TRBD2
v_call: TRBV28
clone_size: .
j_call: TRBJ2-7
cdr3_nt: TGTGCCAGCAGTACCCCCGGGACTAGCGGGAGATTGTACGAGCAGTACTTC
cdr3_aa: CASSTPGTSGRLYEQYF

d_call: TRBD1
v_call: TRBV12-5
clone_size: .
j_call: TRBJ1-6
cdr3_nt: TGTGCTAGTGGTTTGGCCCCTGGGACAGGGCTCTATAATTCACCCCTCCACTTT
cdr3_aa: CASGLAPGTGLYNSPLHF

d_call: TRBD2
v_call: TRBV9
clone_size: .
j_call: TRBJ2-7
cdr3_nt: TGTGCCAGCAGCGCTACCGGGACTAGCGGGAACTCCTACGAGCAGTACTTC
cdr3_aa: CASSATGTSGNSYEQYF

d_call: TRBD2
v_call: TRBV25-1
clone_size: few
j_call: TRBJ2-5
cdr3_nt: TGTGCCAGCAGTGAAGGAGTAGCGGGAGGGCAAGAGACCCAGTACTTC
cdr3_aa: CASSEGVAGGQETQYF

d_call: .
v_call: TRBV10-2
clone_size: .
j_call: TRBJ2-1
cdr3_nt: TGCGCCAGCAGTGCCCAGCGCCTCGAGCAGTTCTTC
cdr3_aa: CASSAQRLEQFF

d_call: .
v_call: TRBV4-3
clone_size: once
j_call: TRBJ2-7
cdr3_nt: TGCGCCAGCAGCCCCACAGGTGCCTACGAGCAGTACTTC
cdr3_aa: CASSPTGAYEQYF

d_call: .
v_call: TRBV5-1
clone_size: .
j_call: TRBJ1-2
cdr3_nt: TGCGCCAGCAGCTTGGCCATCGGGGGATGGAACTATGGCTACACCTTC
cdr3_aa: CASSLAIGGWNYGYTF

d_call: TRBD1
v_call: TRBV9
clone_size: .
j_call: TRBJ1-2
cdr3_nt: TGTGCCAGCAGCGCCACAGGGGAGATGGACTATGGCTACACCTTC
cdr3_aa: CASSATGEMDYGYTF